This paragraph covers one T cell receptor beta chain sequence. Per the original data handling: Reference gene primers were amplified, and this amplification served to estimate nucleated cell counts. This table comes from immunoSEQ multiplex PCR, and its TCRdb copy is limited to in-frame clones, with some not included. V and J calls and clone size come straight from that table; D and trimming were deduced from the DNA. The data show hundreds of thousands of clones, about 80% seen once. The data stem from a study of blood T cell repertoires in COVID-19. About the study: Italy, Spain and the United States were the sources of the convalescent and acute COVID-19 samples. PBMCs, B-cell-depleted T cells, or T cells were the source of the cDNA or gDNA that made up the material.

The CDR3 spans 15 residues. Germline CDR1 and CDR2: MGHRA and YSYEKL. Trimming took off 1 base at V and 8 bases at J, with 14 bases between the two ends. Sequences were obtained from peripheral blood. The clonotype originates from an elderly woman with acute or convalescent COVID-19. V and J are TRBV4-1 and TRBJ1-4; TRBD1 is a possible D gene (5 bases). CDR3 protein: CASSQGQGAGEKLFF. For the CDR3, the DNA is TGCGCCAGCAGCCAAGGTCAAGGGGCAGGGGAAAAACTGTTTTTT.